This T cell receptor (beta chain) is from a study of shared clonotypes between healthy human individuals. Naive CD8 cells were CD45RO-negative, positively selected for CCR7, excluding terminally differentiated effector memory CD45RA+ cells. Using immunoSEQ multiplex PCR, the repertoire was profiled, and TCRdb retains in-frame clones only, with some absent. The sample carries about 680,000 clones, 90% to 95% recorded once. Trimming removed 5 bases at V and 9 bases at J, with 17 bases between. CDR1 is SGDLS, CDR2 YYNGEE, per germline. The CDR3 spans 13 residues. The clonotype was recovered from a man aged 25-45 years in good health. The genes are TRBV9 and TRBJ1-2; D might be TRBD1 (5 bases). Material for sequencing was naive CD8+ T cells sorted from blood. CDR3 DNA: TGTGCCAGCAGAACCGGGACCCGAGAAAGCTACACCTTC. Encoded protein: CASRTGTRESYTF.